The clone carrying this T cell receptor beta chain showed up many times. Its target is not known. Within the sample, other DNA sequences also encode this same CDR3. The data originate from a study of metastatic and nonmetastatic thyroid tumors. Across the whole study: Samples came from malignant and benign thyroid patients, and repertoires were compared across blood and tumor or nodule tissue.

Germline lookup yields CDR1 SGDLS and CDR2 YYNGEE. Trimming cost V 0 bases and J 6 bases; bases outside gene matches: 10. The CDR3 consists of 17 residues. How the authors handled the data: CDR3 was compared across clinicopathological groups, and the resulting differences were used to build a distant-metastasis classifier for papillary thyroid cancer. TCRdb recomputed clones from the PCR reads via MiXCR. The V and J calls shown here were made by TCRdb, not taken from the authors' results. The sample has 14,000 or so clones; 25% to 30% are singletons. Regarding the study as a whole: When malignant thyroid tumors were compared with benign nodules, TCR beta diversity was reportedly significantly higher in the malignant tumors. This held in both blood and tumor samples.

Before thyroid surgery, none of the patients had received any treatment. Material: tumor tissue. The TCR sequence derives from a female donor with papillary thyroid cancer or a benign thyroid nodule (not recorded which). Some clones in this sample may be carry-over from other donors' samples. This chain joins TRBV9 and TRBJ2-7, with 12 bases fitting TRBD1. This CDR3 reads CASSVGGTGGAGSEQYF. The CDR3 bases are TGTGCCAGCAGCGTAGGCGGGACAGGGGGCGCGGGATCCGAGCAGTACTTC.